This T cell receptor beta chain comes out of a study of blood T cell repertoires in COVID-19. Study-wide background: The cDNA or gDNA used as material had been derived from T cells, B-cell-depleted T cells, or PBMCs.

Per the authors' pipeline: Reference gene primer amplification gave nucleated cell count estimates. The data were produced by immunoSEQ multiplex PCR, yet TCRdb's version contains in-frame clones alone and is incomplete. Clonal size and the V and J genes are those of that table, whereas D and trimming came from the DNA. This table holds about 210,000 clones, around 89% found once. CDR3 length: 16 amino acids. The V segment lost 4 bases and the J segment 1 base; nucleotides outside the gene matches: 7. Germline CDR1 is MNHNS and CDR2 is SASEGT. Sequencing was performed on peripheral blood. V gene TRBV6-1 combines with J gene TRBJ1-2, with TRBD1 matching 9 bases. The clonotype comes from a woman in her thirties or forties with acute or convalescent COVID-19. The CDR3 DNA reads TGTGCCAGCAGTGGCCGGACAGGGGTCCGTAACTATGGCTACACCTTC. It specifies CASSGRTGVRNYGYTF.